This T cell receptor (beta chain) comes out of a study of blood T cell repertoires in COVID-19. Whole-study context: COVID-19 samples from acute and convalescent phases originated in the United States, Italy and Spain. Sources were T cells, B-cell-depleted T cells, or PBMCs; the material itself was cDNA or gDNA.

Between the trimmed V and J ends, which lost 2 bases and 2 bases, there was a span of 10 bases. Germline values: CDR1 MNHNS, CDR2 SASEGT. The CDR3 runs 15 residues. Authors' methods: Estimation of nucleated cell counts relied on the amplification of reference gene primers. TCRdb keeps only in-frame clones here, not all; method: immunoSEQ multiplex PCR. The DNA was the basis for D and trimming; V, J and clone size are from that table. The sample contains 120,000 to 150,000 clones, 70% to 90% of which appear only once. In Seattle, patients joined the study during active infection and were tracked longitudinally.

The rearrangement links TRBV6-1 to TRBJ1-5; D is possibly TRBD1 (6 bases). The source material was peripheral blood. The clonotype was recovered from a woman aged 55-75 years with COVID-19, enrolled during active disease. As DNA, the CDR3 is TGTGCCAGCAGTGAATGGGGGCCGGGCAATCAGCCCCAGCATTTT. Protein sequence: CASSEWGPGNQPQHF.